These T cell receptor beta chains were read from a single sample in a study of blood T cell repertoires in COVID-19. Generated by immunoSEQ multiplex PCR, the TCRdb table keeps only in-frame clones and is missing some. Counted here are 110,000 to 150,000 clones, 81% occurring once; the ten biggest clones make up 8.2%. The sample was peripheral blood. The origin of the receptors is a human donor in a cohort sampled during active COVID-19. CDR3s include the opening cysteine and the closing phenylalanine or tryptophan. A D gene is named only where the DNA matches it firmly. Not all rows give a size; the values are once, few, many and, for expanded clones, a class.

j_call d_call clone_size v_call cdr3_aa cdr3_nt
TRBJ1-4 TRBD1 once TRBV7-2 CASSTWTGGASNEKLFF TGTGCCAGCAGCACATGGACAGGGGGCGCCTCAAATGAAAAACTGTTTTTT
TRBJ2-7 TRBD2 once TRBV7-3 CASSLLAGVSYEQYF TGTGCCAGCAGCTTACTAGCGGGAGTCTCCTACGAGCAGTACTTC
TRBJ1-3 NA NA TRBV28 CASSLYRENAPGNTIYF TGTGCCAGCAGTTTATACAGGGAGAACGCTCCTGGAAACACCATATATTTT
TRBJ2-1 NA NA TRBV5-4 CASSLASANNEQFF TGTGCCAGCAGCTTGGCTAGCGCGAACAATGAGCAGTTCTTC
TRBJ2-7 NA NA TRBV27 CASRGQITSYEQYF TGTGCCAGCAGAGGACAGATTACCTCCTACGAGCAGTACTTC
TRBJ2-5 TRBD2 once TRBV24-1 CATSDFGGRAGETQYF TGTGCCACCAGTGATTTCGGCGGGAGGGCGGGAGAGACCCAGTACTTC
TRBJ1-5 TRBD1 NA TRBV15 CATSRDRGDQPQHF TGTGCCACCAGCAGAGACAGGGGGGACCAGCCCCAGCATTTT
TRBJ1-2 NA few TRBV19 CASRSDGRNYGYTF TGTGCCAGTAGATCTGATGGGAGAAACTATGGCTACACCTTC
TRBJ2-7 TRBD2 NA TRBV5-1 CASSFGGLAGGEWYF TGCGCCAGCAGCTTTGGGGGTTTAGCGGGAGGAGAGTGGTACTTC
TRBJ1-1 NA NA TRBV11-2 CASSLNPGENTEAFF TGTGCCAGCAGCTTAAACCCGGGGGAGAACACTGAAGCTTTCTTT
TRBJ2-1 TRBD2 NA TRBV6-5 CASSSASGRVDEQFF TGTGCCAGCAGTTCGGCTAGCGGGAGGGTCGATGAGCAGTTCTTC
TRBJ2-1 TRBD1 NA TRBV12-3/TRBV12-4 CASSQTGGHEQFF TGTGCCAGCAGTCAAACAGGGGGCCATGAGCAGTTCTTC
TRBJ1-4 NA NA TRBV6-1 CASSEEGSGTTNEKLFF TGTGCCAGCAGTGAAGAAGGATCAGGGACAACTAATGAAAAACTGTTTTTT
TRBJ2-1 TRBD1 NA TRBV29-1 CSVGQGLWNEQFF TGCAGCGTTGGACAGGGGCTGTGGAATGAGCAGTTCTTC
TRBJ2-5 TRBD2 NA TRBV5-1 CASAPGLAEETQYF TGCGCCAGCGCTCCGGGGCTAGCGGAAGAGACCCAGTACTTC
TRBJ1-3 TRBD1 NA TRBV6-2/TRBV6-3 CASSYQTGNSGNTIYF TGTGCCAGCAGTTACCAGACAGGGAACTCTGGAAACACCATATATTTT
TRBJ2-1 TRBD2 NA TRBV28 CASAKGTSGSFIYNEQFF TGTGCCAGCGCCAAGGGGACTAGCGGGAGTTTTATTTACAATGAGCAGTTCTTC